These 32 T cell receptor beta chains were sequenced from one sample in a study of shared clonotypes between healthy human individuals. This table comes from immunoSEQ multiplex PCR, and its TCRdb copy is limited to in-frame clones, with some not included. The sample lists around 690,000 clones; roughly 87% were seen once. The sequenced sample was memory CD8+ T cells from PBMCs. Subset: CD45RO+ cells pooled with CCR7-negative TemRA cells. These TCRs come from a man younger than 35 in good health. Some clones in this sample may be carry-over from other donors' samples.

This chain's CDR3 is CASSQDLGRDNYEQYF. Here the CDR3 DNA reads TGCGCCAGCAGCCAAGATCTTGGAAGGGACAACTACGAGCAGTACTTC. The chain couples TRBV4-1 to TRBJ2-7; tentative D call: TRBD1 (6 bases). Per the germline V gene, CDR1 is MGHRA and CDR2 is YSYEKL. CDR3 length: 16 amino acids. V was trimmed by 0 bases and J by 3 bases, leaving 15 bases between them.

For the CDR3, the DNA is TGTGCCAGCAGTTCTTCCGACAGGGTTGAGAAGACCCAGTACTTC. Protein: CASSSSDRVEKTQYF. The V gene is TRBV27, the J gene TRBJ2-5, with 7 nucleotides matching TRBD1. J was trimmed by 6 bases and V by 4 bases; bases with no gene match: 11. The CDR3 extends over 15 amino acids. The V gene's germline CDR1 is MNHEY and CDR2 SMNVEV (reference sequence).

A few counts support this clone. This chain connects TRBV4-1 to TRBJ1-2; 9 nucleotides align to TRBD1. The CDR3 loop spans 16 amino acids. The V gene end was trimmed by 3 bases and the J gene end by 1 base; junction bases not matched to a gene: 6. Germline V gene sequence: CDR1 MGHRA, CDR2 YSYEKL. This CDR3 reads CASSHRTGAFNYGYTF. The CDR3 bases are TGCGCCAGCAGCCATAGGACAGGGGCTTTTAACTATGGCTACACCTTC.

CDR3 DNA: TGTGCCTGGAGCCCTGATACAGGGTTAAGTGGCTACACCTTC. Translation gives CAWSPDTGLSGYTF. J is TRBJ1-2 and V is TRBV30; D is perhaps TRBD1 (6 bases). This CDR3 comprises 14 residues. Germline-derived CDR1 and CDR2 are GTSNPN and SVGIG (reference sequence). V lost 3 bases to trimming and J lost 7 bases, with 18 bases between them. Full variable domain (rest looked up from reference TRBV30 and TRBJ1-2): SQTIHQWPATLVQPVGSPLSLECTVEGTSNPNLYWYRQAAGRGLQLLFYSVGIGQISSEVPQNLSASRPQDRQFILSSKKLLLSDSGFYLCAWSPDTGLSGYTFGSGTRLTVV.

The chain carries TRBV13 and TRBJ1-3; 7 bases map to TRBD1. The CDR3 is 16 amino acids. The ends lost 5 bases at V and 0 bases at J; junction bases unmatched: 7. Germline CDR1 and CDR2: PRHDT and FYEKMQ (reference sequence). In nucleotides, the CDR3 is TGTGCCAGCAGCCCTGACAGGGCCCTCTCTGGAAACACCATATATTTT. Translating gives CASSPDRALSGNTIYF.

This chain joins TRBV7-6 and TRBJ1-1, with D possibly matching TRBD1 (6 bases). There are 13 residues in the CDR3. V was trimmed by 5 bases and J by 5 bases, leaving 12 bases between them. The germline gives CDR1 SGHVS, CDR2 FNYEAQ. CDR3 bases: TGTGCCAGCAGCCCCCGTAGGGGGACTGAAGCTTTCTTT. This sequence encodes CASSPRRGTEAFF.

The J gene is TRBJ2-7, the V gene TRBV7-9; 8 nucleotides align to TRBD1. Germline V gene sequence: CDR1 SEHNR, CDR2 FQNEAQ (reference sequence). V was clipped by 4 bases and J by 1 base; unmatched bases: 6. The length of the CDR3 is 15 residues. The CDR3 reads CASSSGQGLSYEQYF. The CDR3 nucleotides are TGTGCCAGCAGCTCAGGACAGGGTCTTTCCTACGAGCAGTACTTC.

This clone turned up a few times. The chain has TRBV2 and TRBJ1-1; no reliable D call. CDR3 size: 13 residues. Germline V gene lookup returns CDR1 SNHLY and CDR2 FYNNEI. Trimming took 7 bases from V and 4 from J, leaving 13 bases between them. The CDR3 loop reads CASTTSESTEAFF. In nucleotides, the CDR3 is TGTGCCAGCACCACCTCGGAGAGCACTGAAGCTTTCTTT.

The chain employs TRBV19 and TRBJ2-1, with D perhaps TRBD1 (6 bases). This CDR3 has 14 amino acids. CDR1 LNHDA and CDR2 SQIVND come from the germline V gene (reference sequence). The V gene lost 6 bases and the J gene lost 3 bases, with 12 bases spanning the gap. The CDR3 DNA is TGTGCCAGTAGCGGACAGATCCACTACAATGAGCAGTTCTTC. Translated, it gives CASSGQIHYNEQFF. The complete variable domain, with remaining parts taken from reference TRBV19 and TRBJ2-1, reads DGGITQSPKYLFRKEGQNVTLSCEQNLNHDAMYWYRQDPGQGLRLIYYSQIVNDFQKGDIAEGYSVSREKKESFPLTVTSAQKNPTAFYLCASSGQIHYNEQFFGPGTRLTVL.

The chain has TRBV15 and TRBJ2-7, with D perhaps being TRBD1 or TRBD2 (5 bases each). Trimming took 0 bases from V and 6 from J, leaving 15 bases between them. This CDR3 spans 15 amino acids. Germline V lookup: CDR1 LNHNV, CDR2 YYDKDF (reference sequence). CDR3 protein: CATSRDRGDLGEQYF. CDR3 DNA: TGTGCCACCAGCAGAGACCGAGGGGACCTTGGCGAGCAGTACTTC.

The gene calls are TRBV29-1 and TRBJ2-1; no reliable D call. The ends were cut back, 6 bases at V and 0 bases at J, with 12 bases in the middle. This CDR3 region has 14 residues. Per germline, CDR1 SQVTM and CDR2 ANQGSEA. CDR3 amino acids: CSVVPGTSYNEQFF. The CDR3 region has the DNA TGCAGCGTGGTTCCGGGTACCTCCTACAATGAGCAGTTCTTC.

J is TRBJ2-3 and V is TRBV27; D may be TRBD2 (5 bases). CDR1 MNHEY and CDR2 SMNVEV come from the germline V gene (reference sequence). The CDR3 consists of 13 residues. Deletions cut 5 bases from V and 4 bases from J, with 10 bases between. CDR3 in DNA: TGTGCCAGCAGTCCCGCGCGGGCAGATACGCAGTATTTT. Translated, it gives CASSPARADTQYF.

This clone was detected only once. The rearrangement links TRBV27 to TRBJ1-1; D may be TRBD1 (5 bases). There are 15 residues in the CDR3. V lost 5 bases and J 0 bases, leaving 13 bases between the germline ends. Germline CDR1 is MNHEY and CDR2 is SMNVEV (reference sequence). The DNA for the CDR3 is TGTGCCAGCAGTCCATCGGACAATATGAACACTGAAGCTTTCTTT. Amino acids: CASSPSDNMNTEAFF.

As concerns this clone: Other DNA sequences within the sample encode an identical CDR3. The CDR3 DNA sequence: TGTGCCAGCAGCGTAGGGGCCAACTCCTACGAGCAGTACTTC. Translated: CASSVGANSYEQYF. The V gene is TRBV9, the J gene TRBJ2-7, with unresolved D. Germline loops: CDR1 SGDLS, CDR2 YYNGEE. V lost 0 bases, J lost 0 bases, and 7 bases lay in between. The CDR3 spans 14 residues.

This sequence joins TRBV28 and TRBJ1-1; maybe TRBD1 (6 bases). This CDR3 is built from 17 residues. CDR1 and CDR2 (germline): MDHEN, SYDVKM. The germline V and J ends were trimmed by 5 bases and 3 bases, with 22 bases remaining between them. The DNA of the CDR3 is TGTGCCAGCAGTCCGGACAGAGCCCGGAATGACGACACTGAAGCTTTCTTT. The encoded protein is CASSPDRARNDDTEAFF.

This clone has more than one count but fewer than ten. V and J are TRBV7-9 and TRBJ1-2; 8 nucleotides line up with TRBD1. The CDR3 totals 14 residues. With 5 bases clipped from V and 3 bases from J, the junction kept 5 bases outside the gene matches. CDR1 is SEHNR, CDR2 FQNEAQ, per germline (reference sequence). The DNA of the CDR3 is TGTGCCAGCAGCCAAGGGACAGGCTACTATGGCTACACCTTC. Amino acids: CASSQGTGYYGYTF.

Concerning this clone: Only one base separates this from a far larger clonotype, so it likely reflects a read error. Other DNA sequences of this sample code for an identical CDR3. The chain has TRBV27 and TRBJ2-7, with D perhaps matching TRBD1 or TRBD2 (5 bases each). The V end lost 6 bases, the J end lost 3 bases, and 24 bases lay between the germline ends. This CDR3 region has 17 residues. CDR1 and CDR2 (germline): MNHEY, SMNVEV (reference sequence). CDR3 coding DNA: TGTGCCAGCAGCCCCACTCTGACAGTTGGGACGCACTACGAGCAGTACTTC. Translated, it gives CASSPTLTVGTHYEQYF.

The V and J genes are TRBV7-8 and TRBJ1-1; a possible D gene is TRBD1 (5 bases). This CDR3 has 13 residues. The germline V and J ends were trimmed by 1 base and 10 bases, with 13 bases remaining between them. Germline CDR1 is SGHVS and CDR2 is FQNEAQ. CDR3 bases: TGTGCCAGCAGCTTAGATTCAGGGTATCGAGCTTTCTTT. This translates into CASSLDSGYRAFF.

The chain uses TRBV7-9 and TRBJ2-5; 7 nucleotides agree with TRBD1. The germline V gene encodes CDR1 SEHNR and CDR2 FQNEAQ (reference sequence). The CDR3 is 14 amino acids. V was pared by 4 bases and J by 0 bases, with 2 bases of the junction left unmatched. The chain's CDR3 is CASSSTGNQETQYF. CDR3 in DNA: TGTGCCAGCAGCTCGACAGGGAACCAAGAGACCCAGTACTTC.

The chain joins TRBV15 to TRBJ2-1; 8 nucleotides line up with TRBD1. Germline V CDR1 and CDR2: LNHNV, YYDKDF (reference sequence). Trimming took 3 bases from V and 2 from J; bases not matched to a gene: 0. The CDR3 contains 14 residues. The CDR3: CATSRDRAYNEQFF. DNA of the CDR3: TGTGCCACCAGCAGGGACAGGGCCTACAATGAGCAGTTCTTC.

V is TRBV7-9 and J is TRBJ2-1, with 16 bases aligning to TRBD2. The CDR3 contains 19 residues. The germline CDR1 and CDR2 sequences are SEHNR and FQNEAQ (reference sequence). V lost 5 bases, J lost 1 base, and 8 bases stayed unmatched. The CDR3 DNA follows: TGTGCCAGCAGCCCTATGGGGACTAGCGGGAGGGAATCCTACAATGAGCAGTTCTTC. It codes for CASSPMGTSGRESYNEQFF.

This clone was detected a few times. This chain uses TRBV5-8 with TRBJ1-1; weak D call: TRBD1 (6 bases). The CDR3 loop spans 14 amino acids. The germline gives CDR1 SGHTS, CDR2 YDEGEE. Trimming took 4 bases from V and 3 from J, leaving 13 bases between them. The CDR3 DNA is TGTGCCAGCAGCCTTGGACAGCCTTACACTGAAGCTTTCTTT. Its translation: CASSLGQPYTEAFF.

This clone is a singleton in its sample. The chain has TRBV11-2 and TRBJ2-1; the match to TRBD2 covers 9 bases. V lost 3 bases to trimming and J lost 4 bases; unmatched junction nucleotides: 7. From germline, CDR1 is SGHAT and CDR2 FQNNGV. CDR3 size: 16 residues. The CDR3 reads CASSLELAGLYNEQFF. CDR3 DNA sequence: TGTGCCAGCAGCTTGGAGCTAGCGGGACTTTACAATGAGCAGTTCTTC.

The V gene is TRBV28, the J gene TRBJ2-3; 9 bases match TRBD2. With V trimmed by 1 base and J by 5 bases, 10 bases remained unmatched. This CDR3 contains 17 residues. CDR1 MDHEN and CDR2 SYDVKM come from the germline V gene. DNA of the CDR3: TGTGCCAGCAGTTTATATGGTAGCGGGAGCAGGGGAGATACGCAGTATTTT. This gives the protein CASSLYGSGSRGDTQYF.

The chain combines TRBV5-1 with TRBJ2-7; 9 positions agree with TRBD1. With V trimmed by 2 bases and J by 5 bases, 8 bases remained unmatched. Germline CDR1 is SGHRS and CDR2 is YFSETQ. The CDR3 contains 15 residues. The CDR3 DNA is TGCGCCAGCAGCTTAGAAATACAGGGGGCGAACGAGCAGTACTTC. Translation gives CASSLEIQGANEQYF.

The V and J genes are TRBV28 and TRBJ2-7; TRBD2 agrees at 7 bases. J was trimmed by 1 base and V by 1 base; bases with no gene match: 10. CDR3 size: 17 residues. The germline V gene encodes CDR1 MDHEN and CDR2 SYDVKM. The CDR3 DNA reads TGTGCCAGCAGTTTATACAGCGGGACCTATACTTCCTACGAGCAGTACTTC. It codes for CASSLYSGTYTSYEQYF. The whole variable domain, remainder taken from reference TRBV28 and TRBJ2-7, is DVKVTQSSRYLVKRTGEKVFLECVQDMDHENMFWYRQDPGLGLRLIYFSYDVKMKEKGDIPEGYSVSREKKERFSLILESASTNQTSMYLCASSLYSGTYTSYEQYFGPGTRLTVT.

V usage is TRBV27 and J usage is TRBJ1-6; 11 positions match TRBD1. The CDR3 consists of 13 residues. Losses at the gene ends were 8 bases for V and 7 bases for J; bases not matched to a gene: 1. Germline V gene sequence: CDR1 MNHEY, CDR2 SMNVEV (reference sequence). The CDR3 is CASWDRGNSPLHF. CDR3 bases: TGTGCCAGCTGGGACAGGGGGAATTCACCCCTCCACTTT.

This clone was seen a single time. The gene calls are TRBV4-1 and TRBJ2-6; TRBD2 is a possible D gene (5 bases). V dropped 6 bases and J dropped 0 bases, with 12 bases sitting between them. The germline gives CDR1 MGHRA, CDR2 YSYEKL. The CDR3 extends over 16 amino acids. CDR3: CASRREPPSGANVLTF. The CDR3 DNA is TGCGCCAGCAGGAGGGAACCGCCCTCTGGGGCCAACGTCCTGACTTTC.

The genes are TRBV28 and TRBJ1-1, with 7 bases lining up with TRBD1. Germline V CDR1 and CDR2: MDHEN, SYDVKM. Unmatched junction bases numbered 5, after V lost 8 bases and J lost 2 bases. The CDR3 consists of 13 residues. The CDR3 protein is CASRDSSNTEAFF. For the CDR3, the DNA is TGTGCCAGCCGGGACAGCTCTAACACTGAAGCTTTCTTT.

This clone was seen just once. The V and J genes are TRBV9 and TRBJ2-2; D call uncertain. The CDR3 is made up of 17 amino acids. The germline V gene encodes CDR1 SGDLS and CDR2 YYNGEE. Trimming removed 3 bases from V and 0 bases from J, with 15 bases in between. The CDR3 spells CASSDNPRIANTGELFF. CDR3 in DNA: TGTGCCAGCAGCGATAATCCGCGGATTGCGAACACCGGGGAGCTGTTTTTT.

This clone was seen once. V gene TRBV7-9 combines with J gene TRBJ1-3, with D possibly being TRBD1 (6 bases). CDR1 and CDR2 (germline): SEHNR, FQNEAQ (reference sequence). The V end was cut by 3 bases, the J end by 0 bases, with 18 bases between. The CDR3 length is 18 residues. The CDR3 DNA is TGTGCCAGCAGCTTGGAGGCAGGGGCACCGGTCTCTGGAAACACCATATATTTT. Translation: CASSLEAGAPVSGNTIYF.

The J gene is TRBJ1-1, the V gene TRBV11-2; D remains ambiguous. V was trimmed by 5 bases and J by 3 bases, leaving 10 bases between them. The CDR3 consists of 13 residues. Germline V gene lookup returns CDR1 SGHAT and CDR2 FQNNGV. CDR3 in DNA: TGTGCCAGCAGCGTTGTCCCCCACACTGAAGCTTTCTTT. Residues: CASSVVPHTEAFF. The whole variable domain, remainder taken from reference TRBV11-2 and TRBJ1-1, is EAGVAQSPRYKIIEKRQSVAFWCNPISGHATLYWYQQILGQGPKLLIQFQNNGVVDDSQLPKDRFSAERLKGVDSTLKIQPAKLEDSAVYLCASSVVPHTEAFFGQGTRLTVV.